The sequence of this T cell receptor beta chain was determined in a study of T cells of healthy individuals. This clonotype came up many times. Germline V lookup: CDR1 SGHRS, CDR2 YFSETQ. The CDR3 has 16 residues. V lost 2 bases to trimming and J lost 0 bases, with 9 bases between them. In TCRdb, the 5' RACE reads were re-called with MiXCR into one record per CDR3 protein. Found here are around 63,000 distinct CDR3 sequences, 15% to 20% of them singletons; the top ten hold about 4.3%. This receptor was identified in a human donor in good health. The V call is TRBV5-1, the J call TRBJ2-6; D unresolved. Written as DNA, the CDR3 is TGCGCCAGCAGCTTTTTAGCCAGCTCTGGGGCCAACGTCCTGACTTTC. This gives the protein CASSFLASSGANVLTF.